Listed here are 13 T cell receptor beta chains from one sample, sequenced in a study of blood T cell repertoires in COVID-19. Profiled with immunoSEQ multiplex PCR; TCRdb holds only in-frame clones, not every one. The sample shows about 96,000 clones, about 90% of them seen only once. Sequencing input: peripheral blood. The receptor source for this set is a human donor with COVID-19, enrolled during active disease. The donor label of this sample is uncertain.

The chain carries TRBV10-2 and TRBJ1-1; the match to TRBD1 covers 7 bases. With V trimmed by 7 bases and J by 5 bases, 4 bases remained unmatched. The germline gives CDR1 WSHSY, CDR2 SAAADI. CDR3 length equals 12 residues. The CDR3 DNA reads as TGCGCCAGCACGGCAGGGGGAACTGAAGCTTTCTTT. This translates into CASTAGGTEAFF.

V usage is TRBV11-2 and J usage is TRBJ2-2; the D gene is possibly TRBD1 (6 bases). Germline V gene lookup returns CDR1 SGHAT and CDR2 FQNNGV. Deletions cut 3 bases from V and 6 bases from J, with 17 bases between. The CDR3 contains 16 residues. CDR3 sequence reads: CASSLPDSMGSGELFF. The CDR3 DNA follows: TGTGCCAGCAGCTTGCCGGACAGTATGGGGTCCGGGGAGCTGTTTTTT.

This chain links TRBV27 with TRBJ1-2; D is unclear. The CDR3 length is 13 residues. Trimming pared 8 bases from V and 2 bases from J, leaving 12 bases between. CDR1 is MNHEY, CDR2 SMNVEV, per germline (reference sequence). The CDR3 bases are TGTGCCAGCTGCGGCGGAAACAACTATGGCTACACCTTC. The encoded protein is CASCGGNNYGYTF.

In this sample, this clone turned up once. This chain uses TRBV19 with TRBJ2-1; TRBD2 matches 9 bases. The CDR3 contains 15 residues. V trimming: 5 bases; J trimming: 4 bases; junction bases outside the gene matches: 6. The germline V gene encodes CDR1 LNHDA and CDR2 SQIVND (reference sequence). The CDR3 DNA is TGTGCCAGTAGTGAGACTAGCGGCTTGTACAATGAGCAGTTCTTC. Amino acid sequence: CASSETSGLYNEQFF.

With respect to this clone: Compared with germline, one end of the junction differs, possibly owing to a read error. The CDR3 region is CASSLSYRNYGYTF. In DNA form, the CDR3 reads TGTGCCAGCAGTCTATCTTACAGGAACTATGGCTACACCTTC. The chain has TRBV27 and TRBJ1-2; D perhaps matches TRBD1 (5 bases). The CDR3 length is 14 residues. CDR1 is MNHEY, CDR2 SMNVEV, per germline (reference sequence).

This clone was detected only once. The gene calls are TRBV2 and TRBJ1-5; 8 nucleotides line up with TRBD1. CDR1 and CDR2 (germline): SNHLY, FYNNEI. This CDR3 region has 15 residues. The junction had 6 bases not matched to a gene; V was cut back by 5 bases and J by 3 bases. CDR3 residues: CASSLQGGDNQPQHF. As DNA, the CDR3 is TGTGCCAGCAGTCTACAGGGGGGAGACAATCAGCCCCAGCATTTT.

This chain links TRBV7-2 with TRBJ1-1; TRBD1 might be the D (5 bases). The CDR3 runs 14 residues. The ends were cut back, 3 bases at V and 0 bases at J, with 8 bases in the middle. The germline gives CDR1 SGHTA, CDR2 FQGNSA. This chain's CDR3 is CASSFPGLNTEAFF. CDR3 in DNA: TGTGCCAGCAGCTTCCCAGGGCTGAACACTGAAGCTTTCTTT.

The chain employs TRBV10-3 and TRBJ1-2; D ambiguous. V was cut by 2 bases and J by 6 bases, with 13 bases left in between. Germline loops: CDR1 ENHRY, CDR2 SYGVKD. The CDR3 has 14 residues. CDR3 residues: CAISEASSPHGYTF. In DNA, the CDR3 is TGTGCCATCAGTGAGGCCAGTTCCCCCCATGGCTACACCTTC.

J is TRBJ2-1 and V is TRBV7-9, with 10 bases fitting TRBD2. This CDR3 is 14 amino acids long. Trimming removed 5 bases from V and 8 bases from J; junction bases left unmatched: 6. Germline values: CDR1 SEHNR, CDR2 FQNEAQ (reference sequence). The CDR3 reads CASSPYLAGDEQFF. DNA of the CDR3: TGTGCCAGCAGCCCATATCTAGCGGGAGATGAGCAGTTCTTC.

This clone was seen more than once but under ten times. The chain recombines TRBV5-8 with TRBJ2-7; 8 nucleotides match TRBD1. Germline values: CDR1 SGHTS, CDR2 YDEGEE. V was pared by 5 bases and J by 2 bases, with 9 bases of the junction left unmatched. CDR3 length: 15 residues. This chain's CDR3 is CASRRRGRPPYEQYF. CDR3 DNA: TGTGCCAGCAGACGCAGGGGGCGACCTCCCTACGAGCAGTACTTC.

The sample holds one count of this clone. The rearrangement uses TRBV18 and TRBJ1-4; 8 nucleotides match TRBD1. J lost 8 bases, V lost 3 bases, and 8 bases had no gene match. The CDR3 is 15 residues long. Germline V gene lookup returns CDR1 KGHSH and CDR2 LQKENI. The CDR3 sequence: CASSPDRDRGEKLFF. The DNA of the CDR3 is TGTGCCAGCTCACCGGACAGGGATCGAGGCGAAAAACTGTTTTTT.

The chain has TRBV29-1 and TRBJ1-2; no clear D gene. Germline lookup yields CDR1 SQVTM and CDR2 ANQGSEA. Trimming cost V 3 bases and J 3 bases, with 5 bases left between them. The CDR3 contains 11 residues. The CDR3 DNA reads TGCAGCGTTGAGCGGGACTATGGCTACACCTTC. It specifies CSVERDYGYTF.

The chain employs TRBV5-1 and TRBJ1-2; D gene uncertain. The CDR3 totals 14 residues. Germline CDR1 reads SGHRS; CDR2 reads YFSETQ. The V and J ends lost 5 bases and 5 bases respectively, with 16 bases between them. Here the CDR3 DNA reads TGCGCCAGCAGAGAAACGGGAGTGTCTTATGGCTACACCTTC. It codes for CASRETGVSYGYTF.